This is a list of T cell receptor beta chains from one sample in a study of blood T cell repertoires in COVID-19. Assay: immunoSEQ multiplex PCR; the TCRdb copy retains only in-frame clones and omits some. This sample carries 300,000 or so clones, roughly 90% of them seen once, and the ten largest clones take 1% to 1.3%. The sequenced sample was PBMCs or T cells enriched from blood (not recorded which). These receptors originate from a woman in her twenties or thirties who had recovered from COVID-19. Each CDR3 is given with its conserved first and last residue. The order of the fields is D gene, J gene, clone size, V gene, CDR3 protein, CDR3 DNA. The D gene is left open where the match is weak. The listing skips clone size in some rows; elsewhere it reads once, few, many or a size class.

>-|TRBJ2-7|-|TRBV28
CASSWHQTYEQYF
TGTGCCAGCAGTTGGCACCAGACCTACGAGCAGTACTTC
>-|TRBJ2-1|-|TRBV7-9
CASSGLDDSYNEQFF
TGTGCCAGCAGCGGACTCGACGACTCCTACAATGAGCAGTTCTTC
>-|TRBJ2-7|-|TRBV5-5
CASSSSTYEQYF
TGTGCCAGCAGCTCTTCTACCTACGAGCAGTACTTC
>-|TRBJ2-1|-|TRBV7-9
CASSLVRDNEQFF
TGTGCCAGCAGCTTAGTCAGGGACAATGAGCAGTTCTTC
>-|TRBJ1-1|-|TRBV27
CASSLSYAGGFSFF
TGTGCCAGCAGTTTATCTTATGCAGGAGGGTTTAGTTTCTTT
>-|TRBJ1-5|-|TRBV27
CASRTVPTNSNQPQHF
TGTGCCAGCAGGACAGTTCCCACGAATAGCAATCAGCCCCAGCATTTT
>-|TRBJ1-4|-|TRBV30
CAWNLRSAWNEKLFF
TGTGCCTGGAACCTCCGGTCTGCGTGGAATGAAAAACTGTTTTTT
>-|TRBJ1-5|-|TRBV2
CASSAQENQPQHF
TGTGCCAGCAGCGCACAGGAAAATCAGCCCCAGCATTTT
>-|TRBJ2-2|-|TRBV5-4
CASSYVGGGTGELFF
TGTGCCAGCAGCTATGTAGGGGGGGGCACCGGGGAGCTGTTTTTT
>TRBD2|TRBJ2-1|-|TRBV24-1
CATSDFSGSSGNEQFF
TGTGCCACCAGTGATTTTAGCGGGAGCTCGGGGAATGAGCAGTTCTTC
>-|TRBJ2-7|-|TRBV4-1
CASSQVRGSSYEQYF
TGCGCCAGCAGCCAAGTAAGGGGGAGCTCCTACGAGCAGTACTTC
>-|TRBJ2-1|-|TRBV1
CTSSARRAKDNEQFF
TGCACCAGCAGCGCTCGGAGGGCTAAGGACAATGAGCAGTTCTTC
>TRBD1|TRBJ1-2|-|TRBV19
CASSATGGAGILYGYTF
TGTGCCAGTAGTGCCACAGGGGGCGCCGGCATTCTTTATGGCTACACCTTC
>TRBD2|TRBJ2-1|-|TRBV28
CASSQTSGAFSYNEQFF
TGTGCCAGCAGTCAGACTAGCGGAGCCTTCTCCTACAATGAGCAGTTCTTC
>TRBD2|TRBJ2-1|-|TRBV10-1
CASSDAASGKNEQFF
TGCGCCAGCAGTGATGCGGCTAGCGGGAAGAATGAGCAGTTCTTC
>TRBD1|TRBJ2-2|-|TRBV10-2
CAISGTGNTGELFF
TGCGCCATCTCCGGGACAGGAAACACCGGGGAGCTGTTTTTT
>TRBD1|TRBJ2-1|-|TRBV5-1
CASSPRDRAYNEQFF
TGCGCCAGCAGCCCTCGGGACAGGGCCTACAATGAGCAGTTCTTC
>TRBD2|TRBJ2-2|-|TRBV2
CASSEGGSGMTGELFF
TGTGCCAGCAGTGAAGGGGGTAGCGGGATGACCGGGGAGCTGTTTTTT
>-|TRBJ1-5|-|TRBV7-9
CASSLDGGHQPQHF
TGTGCCAGCAGCTTAGATGGAGGCCATCAGCCCCAGCATTTT
>-|TRBJ1-1|-|TRBV10-3
CAITNTGNTEAFF
TGTGCCATCACCAATACAGGGAACACTGAAGCTTTCTTT
>-|TRBJ2-3|-|TRBV23-1
CASSPRGEAGTDTQYF
TGCGCCAGCAGTCCGCGTGGCGAGGCGGGCACAGATACGCAGTATTTT
>TRBD2|TRBJ2-1|-|TRBV7-3
CASSLRGTSGRAGNEQFF
TGTGCCAGCAGCTTAAGAGGGACTAGCGGGAGGGCAGGCAATGAGCAGTTCTTC
>TRBD2|TRBJ2-1|-|TRBV27
CASSFLGLASGRPNEQFF
TGTGCCAGCAGTTTTTTAGGCCTTGCTAGCGGGAGGCCCAATGAGCAGTTCTTC
>TRBD2|TRBJ2-7|-|TRBV28
CASSTLAGIYEQYF
TGTGCCAGCAGTACGCTAGCGGGAATATACGAGCAGTACTTC
>-|TRBJ1-5|-|TRBV30
CAWSGRGADQPQHF
TGTGCCTGGAGTGGCAGGGGCGCGGATCAGCCCCAGCATTTT
>TRBD2|TRBJ2-1|-|TRBV24-1
CATSDTYSGSYNEQFF
TGTGCCACCAGTGATACATATAGCGGGAGTTACAATGAGCAGTTCTTC
>TRBD1|TRBJ2-3|once|TRBV9
CASSLGQGATDTQYF
TGTGCCAGCAGCCTCGGACAGGGGGCAACAGATACGCAGTATTTT
>-|TRBJ2-3|-|TRBV5-1
CASSLQTGDTQYF
TGCGCCAGCAGCTTGCAGACCGGGGATACGCAGTATTTT
>TRBD1|TRBJ1-5|-|TRBV6-5
CASSDRVFQPQHF
TGTGCCAGCAGCGACAGGGTTTTTCAGCCCCAGCATTTT
>-|TRBJ2-7|once|TRBV30
CAWSAGWGSYEQYF
TGTGCCTGGAGTGCAGGGTGGGGCTCCTACGAGCAGTACTTC
>TRBD2|TRBJ2-7|-|TRBV3-1/TRBV3-2
CASSPSGRIAYEQYF
TGTGCCAGCAGCCCGAGCGGGAGGATCGCCTACGAGCAGTACTTC
>-|TRBJ1-3|-|TRBV6-4
CASSDSSRWITGAGNTIYF
TGTGCCAGCAGTGACTCGAGTAGGTGGATCACAGGTGCTGGAAACACCATATATTTT
>TRBD2|TRBJ2-7|once|TRBV28
CASSFQGAGAIYEQYF
TGTGCCAGCAGTTTTCAGGGCGCGGGAGCCATCTACGAGCAGTACTTC
>-|TRBJ2-1|-|TRBV28
CASSLWANEQFF
TGTGCCAGCAGTTTATGGGCCAATGAGCAGTTCTTC
>TRBD1|TRBJ1-1|-|TRBV5-6
CASSYWTGRGKDTEAFF
TGTGCCAGCAGCTACTGGACAGGGCGGGGTAAGGACACTGAAGCTTTCTTT
>TRBD1|TRBJ2-2|-|TRBV28
CASSVGQGSSAGELFF
TGTGCCAGCAGTGTCGGACAGGGGTCTAGCGCCGGGGAGCTGTTTTTT
>-|TRBJ1-1|-|TRBV7-9
CASSLESGSTEAFF
TGTGCCAGCAGCTTAGAGTCAGGGTCCACTGAAGCTTTCTTT
>-|TRBJ1-1|once|TRBV18
CASSRGNGGTEAFF
TGTGCCAGCTCGCGGGGGAATGGGGGCACTGAAGCTTTCTTT
>-|TRBJ2-7|-|TRBV28
CASSPEGQGIYEQYF
TGTGCCAGCAGCCCCGAGGGGCAGGGGATCTACGAGCAGTACTTC
>TRBD1|TRBJ1-5|once|TRBV5-1
CASSPGGGNQPQHF
TGCGCCAGCAGCCCAGGGGGTGGCAATCAGCCCCAGCATTTT
>TRBD1|TRBJ1-4|-|TRBV6-2/TRBV6-3
CASSSQTSGTATNEKLFF
TGTGCCAGCAGTTCTCAAACCTCCGGGACAGCAACTAATGAAAAACTGTTTTTT